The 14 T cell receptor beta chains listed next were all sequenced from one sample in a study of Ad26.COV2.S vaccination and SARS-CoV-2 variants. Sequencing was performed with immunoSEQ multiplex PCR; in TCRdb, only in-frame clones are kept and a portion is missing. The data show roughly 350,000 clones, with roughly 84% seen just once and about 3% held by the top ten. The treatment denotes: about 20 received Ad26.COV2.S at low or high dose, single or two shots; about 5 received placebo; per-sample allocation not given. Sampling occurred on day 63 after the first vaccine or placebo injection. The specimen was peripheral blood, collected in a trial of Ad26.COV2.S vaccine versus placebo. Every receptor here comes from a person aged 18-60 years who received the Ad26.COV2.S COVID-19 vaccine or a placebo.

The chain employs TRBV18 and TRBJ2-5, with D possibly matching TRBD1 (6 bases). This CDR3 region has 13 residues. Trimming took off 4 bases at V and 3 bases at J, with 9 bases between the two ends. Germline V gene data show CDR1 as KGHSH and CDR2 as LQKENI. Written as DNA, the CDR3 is TGTGCCAGCTCACTCCCAGGGGAAGAGACCCAGTACTTC. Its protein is CASSLPGEETQYF.

The CDR3 reads CASSTLGNGYTF. In DNA, the CDR3 is TGTGCCAGCAGCACGTTGGGGAACGGCTACACCTTC. The genes are TRBV5-6 and TRBJ1-2; D remains ambiguous. Germline V gene data show CDR1 as SGHDT and CDR2 as YYEEEE. The V end lost 4 bases, the J end lost 8 bases, and 12 bases lay between the germline ends. The CDR3 sequence is 12 residues long.

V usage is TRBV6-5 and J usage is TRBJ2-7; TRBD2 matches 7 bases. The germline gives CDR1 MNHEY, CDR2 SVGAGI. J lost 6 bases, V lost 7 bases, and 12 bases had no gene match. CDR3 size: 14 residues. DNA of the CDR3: TGTGCCAGCACCCTTGACTATACGGGAGGCGAGCAGTACTTC. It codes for CASTLDYTGGEQYF.

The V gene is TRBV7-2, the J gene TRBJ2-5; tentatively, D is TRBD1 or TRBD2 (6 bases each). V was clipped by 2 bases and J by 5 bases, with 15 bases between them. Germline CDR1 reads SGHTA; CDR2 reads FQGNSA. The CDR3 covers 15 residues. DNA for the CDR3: TGTGCCAGCAGCTTAAGGGGGGCCAGGCGGGAGACCCAGTACTTC. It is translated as CASSLRGARRETQYF. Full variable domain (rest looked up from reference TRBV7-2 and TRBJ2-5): GAGVSQSPSNKVTEKGKDVELRCDPISGHTALYWYRQSLGQGLEFLIYFQGNSAPDKSGLPSDRFSAERTGGSVSTLTIQRTQQEDSAVYLCASSLRGARRETQYFGPGTRLLVL.

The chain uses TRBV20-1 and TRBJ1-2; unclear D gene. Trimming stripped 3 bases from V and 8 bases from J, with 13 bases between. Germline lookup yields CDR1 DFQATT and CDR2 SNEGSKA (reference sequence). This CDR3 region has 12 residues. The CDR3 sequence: CSASRDPEGYTF. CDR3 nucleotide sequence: TGCAGTGCTAGTCGAGACCCGGAGGGCTACACCTTC.

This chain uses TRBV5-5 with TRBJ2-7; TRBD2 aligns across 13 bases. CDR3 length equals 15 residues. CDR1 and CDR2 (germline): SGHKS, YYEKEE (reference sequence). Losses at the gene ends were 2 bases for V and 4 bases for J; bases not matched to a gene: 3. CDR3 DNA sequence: TGTGCCAGCAGCTTTACTAGCGGGGGGGCTTACGAGCAGTACTTC. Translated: CASSFTSGGAYEQYF.

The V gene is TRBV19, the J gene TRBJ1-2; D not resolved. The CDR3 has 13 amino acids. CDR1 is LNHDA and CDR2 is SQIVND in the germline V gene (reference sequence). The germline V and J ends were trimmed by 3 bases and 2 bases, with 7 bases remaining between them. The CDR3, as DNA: TGTGCCAGTAGTATCCCGGGAAACTATGGCTACACCTTC. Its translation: CASSIPGNYGYTF.

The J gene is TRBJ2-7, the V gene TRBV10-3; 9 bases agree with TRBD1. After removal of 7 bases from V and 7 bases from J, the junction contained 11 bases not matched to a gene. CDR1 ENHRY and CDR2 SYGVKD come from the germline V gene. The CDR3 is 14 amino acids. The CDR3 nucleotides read TGTGCCATCACCTCCGGGACAGGGACGCGGGAGCAGTACTTC. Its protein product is CAITSGTGTREQYF.

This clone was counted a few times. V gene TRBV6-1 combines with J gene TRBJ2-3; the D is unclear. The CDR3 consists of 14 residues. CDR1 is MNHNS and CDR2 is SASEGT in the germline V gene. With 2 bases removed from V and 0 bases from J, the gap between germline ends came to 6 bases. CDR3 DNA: TGTGCCAGCAGTGAAATGTTTAGCACAGATACGCAGTATTTT. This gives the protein CASSEMFSTDTQYF.

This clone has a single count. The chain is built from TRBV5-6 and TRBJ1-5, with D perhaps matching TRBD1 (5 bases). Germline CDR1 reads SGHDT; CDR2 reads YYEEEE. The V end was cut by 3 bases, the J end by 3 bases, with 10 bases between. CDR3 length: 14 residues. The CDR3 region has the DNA TGTGCCAGCAGCTCCGGGACTTTCAATCAGCCCCAGCATTTT. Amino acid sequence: CASSSGTFNQPQHF.

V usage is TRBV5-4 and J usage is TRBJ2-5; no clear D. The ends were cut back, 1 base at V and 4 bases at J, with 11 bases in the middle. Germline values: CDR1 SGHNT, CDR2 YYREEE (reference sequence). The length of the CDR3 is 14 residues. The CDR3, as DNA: TGTGCCAGCAGCTTGACCCCGAGGATAGAGACCCAGTACTTC. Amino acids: CASSLTPRIETQYF.

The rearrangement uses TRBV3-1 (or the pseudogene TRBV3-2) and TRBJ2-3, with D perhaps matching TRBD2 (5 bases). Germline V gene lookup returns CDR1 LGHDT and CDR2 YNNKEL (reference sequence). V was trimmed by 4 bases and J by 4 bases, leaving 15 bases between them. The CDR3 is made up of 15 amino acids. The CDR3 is CASSRRDVGPDTQYF. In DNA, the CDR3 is TGTGCCAGCAGCCGCCGGGATGTTGGTCCAGATACGCAGTATTTT.

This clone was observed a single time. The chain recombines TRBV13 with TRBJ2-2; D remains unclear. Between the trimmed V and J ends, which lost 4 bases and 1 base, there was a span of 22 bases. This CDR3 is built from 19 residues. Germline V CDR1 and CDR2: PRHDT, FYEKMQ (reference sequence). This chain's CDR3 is CASSSITGRRIQNTGELFF. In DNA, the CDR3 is TGTGCCAGCAGCTCGATCACCGGACGGAGAATTCAGAACACCGGGGAGCTGTTTTTT.

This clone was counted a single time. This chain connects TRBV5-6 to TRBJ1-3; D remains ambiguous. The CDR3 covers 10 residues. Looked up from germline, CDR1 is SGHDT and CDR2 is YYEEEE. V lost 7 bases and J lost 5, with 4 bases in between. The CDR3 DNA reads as TGTGCCAGCGGGAGAAACACCATATATTTT. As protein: CASGRNTIYF.